This is a list of T cell receptor beta chains from one sample in a study of identical twins. A single record per CDR3 protein comes from TCRdb applying MiXCR to the 5' RACE reads. The data contain some 240,000 distinct CDR3 sequences, around 8.8% of them singletons. This sample also belongs to another study, concerning yellow fever vaccine responses in identical twins.

The material sequenced was CD8+ T cells sorted from blood. All receptors derive from a woman between 18 and 29 years old in good health. Each CDR3 is given with its conserved first and last residue. A D gene is named only where the DNA matches it firmly. Where a row states a size, it is once, few, many or the class of an expanded clone; other rows omit it.

abundance	len	v_gene	j_gene	d_gene	CDR3aa	CDR3nt
few	14	TRBV6-4	TRBJ2-2	-	CASSEASRSGELFF	TGTGCCAGCAGTGAGGCTAGCCGTAGCGGGGAGCTGTTTTTT
-	15	TRBV5-7	TRBJ1-1	-	CAMGPGPLWNTEAFF	TGTGCCATGGGCCCCGGGCCCCTCTGGAACACTGAAGCTTTCTTT
-	16	TRBV5-6	TRBJ2-3	TRBD2	CASSFGTSGELDTQYF	TGTGCCAGCAGCTTCGGGACTAGCGGGGAGTTAGATACGCAGTATTTT
-	11	TRBV9	TRBJ1-6	TRBD1	CASSGGQSLHF	TGTGCCAGCAGCGGGGGACAGTCTCTCCACTTT
many	15	TRBV7-2	TRBJ2-1	TRBD2	CASRRGLADNNEQFF	TGTGCCAGCAGAAGAGGACTAGCAGACAACAATGAGCAGTTCTTC
few	12	TRBV19	TRBJ2-7	-	CASSIDPYEQYF	TGTGCCAGTAGTATCGACCCCTACGAGCAGTACTTC
few	16	TRBV7-9	TRBJ2-1	-	CASSPIWGQIVNEQFF	TGTGCCAGCAGCCCGATCTGGGGCCAGATCGTCAATGAGCAGTTCTTC
many	13	TRBV7-9	TRBJ2-5	-	CASSLGLTETQYF	TGTGCCAGCAGCTTAGGACTGACGGAGACCCAGTACTTC
-	14	TRBV27	TRBJ2-1	TRBD2	CASRIGLGSHEQFF	TGTGCCAGCAGAATTGGACTAGGCTCCCATGAGCAGTTCTTC
few	15	TRBV27	TRBJ2-6	-	CASSPPISGANVLTF	TGTGCCAGCAGTCCTCCGATCTCTGGGGCCAACGTCCTGACTTTC
few	14	TRBV27	TRBJ2-7	-	CASSLQANSYEQYF	TGTGCCAGCAGTTTACAGGCTAACTCCTACGAGCAGTACTTC
-	14	TRBV28	TRBJ2-1	-	CASSLLGVVNEQFF	TGTGCCAGCAGTTTGCTAGGTGTCGTCAATGAGCAGTTCTTC
-	13	TRBV6-5	TRBJ1-2	-	CASSSRRDHGYTF	TGTGCCAGCAGTTCCCGACGGGACCATGGCTACACCTTC
few	14	TRBV7-3	TRBJ2-1	-	CASSPEAGDNEQFF	TGTGCCAGCAGCCCCGAGGCGGGTGACAATGAGCAGTTCTTC
many	16	TRBV12-3/TRBV12-4	TRBJ2-1	TRBD2	CASSSTSGGQGNEQFF	TGTGCCAGCAGTTCGACTAGCGGGGGGCAGGGGAATGAGCAGTTCTTC
few	16	TRBV9	TRBJ2-3	TRBD2	CASSPEGLAVSDTQYF	TGTGCCAGCAGCCCAGAGGGGCTAGCGGTGTCGGATACGCAGTATTTT
-	17	TRBV7-8	TRBJ2-7	TRBD2	CASTLGWGTSGAYEQYF	TGTGCCAGCACCTTAGGTTGGGGGACTAGCGGCGCCTACGAGCAGTACTTC
-	12	TRBV11-2	TRBJ2-7	-	CASSSTRNEQYF	TGTGCCAGCAGCTCCACTAGGAACGAGCAGTACTTC
many	13	TRBV9	TRBJ2-7	TRBD2	CASSSGGVDEQYF	TGTGCCAGCAGCTCGGGGGGGGTTGACGAGCAGTACTTC
many	16	TRBV10-3	TRBJ2-3	TRBD2	CAISETSGGASDTQYF	TGTGCCATCAGTGAGACTAGCGGGGGGGCCTCAGATACGCAGTATTTT
many	15	TRBV15	TRBJ1-2	-	CATSKDRFTNYGYTF	TGTGCCACCAGCAAAGACCGATTTACTAACTATGGCTACACCTTC
few	14	TRBV20-1	TRBJ2-7	-	CSARDLSQNYEQYF	TGCAGTGCTAGAGATCTGAGTCAGAACTACGAGCAGTACTTC
few	14	TRBV18	TRBJ1-5	-	CASSPTDRDQPQHF	TGTGCCAGCTCACCGACAGATCGCGATCAGCCCCAGCATTTT
few	16	TRBV5-1	TRBJ2-3	-	CASSLWSPLSTDTQYF	TGCGCCAGCAGCTTGTGGTCACCTCTTAGCACAGATACGCAGTATTTT
few	15	TRBV7-6	TRBJ2-1	-	CASSFTRGLYNEQFF	TGTGCCAGCAGCTTCACCCGGGGGCTCTACAATGAGCAGTTCTTC
-	16	TRBV12-3/TRBV12-4	TRBJ2-2	-	CASRLGLGGHTGELFF	TGTGCCAGCAGATTGGGGCTCGGAGGTCACACCGGGGAGCTGTTTTTT
many	13	TRBV5-1	TRBJ2-7	-	CASSLWSSYEQYF	TGCGCCAGCAGCCTTTGGTCTTCCTACGAGCAGTACTTC
few	16	TRBV4-1	TRBJ2-7	TRBD1	CASSPLGQGTLDEQYF	TGCGCCAGCAGCCCCCTTGGACAGGGGACTTTGGACGAGCAGTACTTC
few	15	TRBV5-1	TRBJ2-3	TRBD2	CASSERTSASDTQYF	TGCGCCAGCAGCGAGCGGACTAGCGCTTCAGATACGCAGTATTTT
many	15	TRBV7-9	TRBJ2-3	TRBD2	CASSPKGLGPDTQYF	TGTGCCAGCAGCCCGAAAGGACTAGGCCCAGATACGCAGTATTTT
-	12	TRBV6-2/TRBV6-3	TRBJ1-5	-	CASNLSNQPQHF	TGTGCCAGCAATTTAAGCAATCAGCCCCAGCATTTT
-	14	TRBV27	TRBJ2-5	-	CASTSNLGQETQYF	TGTGCCAGCACCTCAAATTTAGGGCAAGAGACCCAGTACTTC
many	14	TRBV27	TRBJ1-5	TRBD1	CASRSGTGGQPQHF	TGTGCCAGCAGATCCGGGACAGGAGGTCAGCCCCAGCATTTT
many	12	TRBV28	TRBJ1-5	-	CASSFGNQPQHF	TGTGCCAGCAGCTTTGGCAATCAGCCCCAGCATTTT
-	13	TRBV6-2/TRBV6-3	TRBJ1-1	-	CASSYSERTEAFF	TGTGCCAGCAGTTACTCTGAGAGGACTGAAGCTTTCTTT
many	14	TRBV12-3/TRBV12-4	TRBJ2-7	-	CASIPAREAYEQYF	TGTGCCAGCATACCGGCCAGGGAGGCCTACGAGCAGTACTTC
few	16	TRBV2	TRBJ2-7	-	CASSEAPRGPLYEQYF	TGTGCCAGCAGTGAAGCGCCTCGTGGGCCGCTCTACGAGCAGTACTTC
-	15	TRBV4-3	TRBJ2-7	TRBD1	CASSQGTGEGYEQYF	TGCGCCAGCAGCCAAGGGACAGGGGAAGGATACGAGCAGTACTTC
many	12	TRBV29-1	TRBJ2-3	-	CSVLLDTDTQYF	TGCAGCGTTCTGCTCGACACAGATACGCAGTATTTT
many	16	TRBV27	TRBJ2-1	-	CASSSSRAGSGDEQFF	TGTGCCAGCAGTTCATCGAGGGCCGGGTCTGGCGATGAGCAGTTCTTC
few	16	TRBV7-9	TRBJ2-2	TRBD1	CASSFRDSEYTGELFF	TGTGCCAGCAGCTTCCGGGACAGCGAATACACCGGGGAGCTGTTTTTT
few	13	TRBV24-1	TRBJ2-2	-	CATSDILDGELFF	TGTGCCACCAGTGATATCCTAGACGGGGAGCTGTTTTTT